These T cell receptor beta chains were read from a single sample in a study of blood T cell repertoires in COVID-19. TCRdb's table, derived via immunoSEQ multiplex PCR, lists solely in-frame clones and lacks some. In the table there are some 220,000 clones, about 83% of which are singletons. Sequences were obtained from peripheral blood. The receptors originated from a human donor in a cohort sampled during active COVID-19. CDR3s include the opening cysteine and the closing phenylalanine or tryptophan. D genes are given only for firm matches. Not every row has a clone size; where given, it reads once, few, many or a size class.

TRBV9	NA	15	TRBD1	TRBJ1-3	CASSGQGTSGNTIYF	TGTGCCAGCAGCGGACAGGGTACCTCTGGAAACACCATATATTTT
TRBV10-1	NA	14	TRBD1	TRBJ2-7	CASSESRGQGVLYF	TGCGCCAGCAGTGAGTCAAGGGGACAGGGCGTCCTCTACTTC
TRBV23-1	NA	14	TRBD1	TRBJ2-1	CASDPGQIYNEQFF	TGCGCCAGCGACCCGGGACAGATATACAATGAGCAGTTCTTC
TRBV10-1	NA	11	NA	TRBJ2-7	CASGFGEEQYF	TGCGCCAGTGGGTTCGGGGAAGAGCAGTACTTC
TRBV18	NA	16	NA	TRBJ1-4	CASSPGANPTNEKLFF	TGTGCCAGCTCACCGGGGGCGAACCCAACTAATGAAAAACTGTTTTTT
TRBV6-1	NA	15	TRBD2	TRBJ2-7	CASSDTTSGTYEQYF	TGTGCCAGCAGTGATACGACTAGCGGAACCTACGAGCAGTACTTC
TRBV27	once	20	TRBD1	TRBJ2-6	CASSLQPTGVGRSGANVLTF	TGTGCCAGCAGTTTACAACCGACAGGGGTCGGACGCTCTGGGGCCAACGTCCTGACTTTC
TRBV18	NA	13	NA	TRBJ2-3	CASSPPGVDTQYF	TGTGCCAGCTCACCGCCGGGAGTGGATACGCAGTATTTT
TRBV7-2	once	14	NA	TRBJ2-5	CASSLVSGGETQYF	TGTGCCAGCAGCTTAGTTTCTGGCGGGGAGACCCAGTACTTC
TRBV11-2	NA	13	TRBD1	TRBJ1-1	CASSPMTGAGAFF	TGTGCCAGCAGCCCCATGACAGGGGCGGGAGCTTTCTTT
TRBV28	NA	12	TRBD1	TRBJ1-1	CASSFGQGEAFF	TGTGCCAGCAGCTTTGGACAGGGGGAAGCTTTCTTT
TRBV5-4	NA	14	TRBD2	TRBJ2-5	CASSSTGTKETQYF	TGTGCCAGCAGCTCTACCGGGACTAAAGAGACCCAGTACTTC
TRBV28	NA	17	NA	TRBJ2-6	CASRSTGRDSGANVLTF	TGTGCCAGCAGGTCGACCGGACGGGACTCTGGGGCCAACGTCCTGACTTTC
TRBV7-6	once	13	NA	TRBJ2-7	CASSLVGGGEQYF	TGTGCCAGCAGCTTAGTGGGAGGGGGCGAGCAGTACTTC
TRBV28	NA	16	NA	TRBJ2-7	CASSFLGQGSTYEQYF	TGTGCCAGCAGTTTCCTGGGGCAGGGCTCAACCTACGAGCAGTACTTC
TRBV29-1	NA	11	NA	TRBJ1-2	CSVQLNYGYTF	TGCAGCGTTCAACTGAACTATGGCTACACCTTC
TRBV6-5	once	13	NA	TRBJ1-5	CASSTGLGQPQHF	TGTGCCAGCAGTACAGGGTTGGGGCAGCCCCAGCATTTT
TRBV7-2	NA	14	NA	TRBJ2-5	CASSLVRFQETQYF	TGTGCCAGCAGCTTAGTTCGGTTTCAAGAGACCCAGTACTTC
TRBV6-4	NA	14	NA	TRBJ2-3	CASSAQGPTDTQYF	TGTGCCAGCAGTGCCCAGGGTCCCACAGATACGCAGTATTTT
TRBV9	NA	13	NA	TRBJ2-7	CASSPTPGDEQYF	TGTGCCAGCAGCCCAACCCCGGGGGACGAGCAGTACTTC
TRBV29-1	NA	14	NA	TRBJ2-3	CSAERGFGTDTQYF	TGCAGCGCCGAAAGGGGATTCGGCACAGATACGCAGTATTTT
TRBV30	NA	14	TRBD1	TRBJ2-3	CAWGVGTGADTQYF	TGTGCCTGGGGGGTCGGGACAGGGGCAGATACGCAGTATTTT
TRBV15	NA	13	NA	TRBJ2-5	CATSRSRYETQYF	TGTGCCACCAGCAGATCCCGGTATGAGACCCAGTACTTC
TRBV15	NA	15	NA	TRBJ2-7	CATSREGQGPYEQYF	TGTGCCACCAGCAGAGAGGGGCAGGGTCCCTACGAGCAGTACTTC
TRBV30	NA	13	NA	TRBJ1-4	CAWSARAGEKLFF	TGTGCCTGGAGTGCCCGTGCGGGGGAAAAACTGTTTTTT
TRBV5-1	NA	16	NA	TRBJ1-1	CASSLEGQGRRTEAFF	TGCGCCAGCAGCTTGGAAGGGCAGGGGCGGAGGACTGAAGCTTTCTTT
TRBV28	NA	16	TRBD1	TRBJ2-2	CASSPGTGLTAGELFF	TGTGCCAGCAGTCCCGGGACAGGGTTAACAGCCGGGGAGCTGTTTTTT
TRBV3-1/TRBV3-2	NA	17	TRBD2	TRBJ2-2	CASSLGLAGGIGGELFF	TGTGCCAGCAGCCTCGGACTAGCGGGAGGGATTGGCGGGGAGCTGTTTTTT
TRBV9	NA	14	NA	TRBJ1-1	CASSVEIRNTEAFF	TGTGCCAGCAGCGTAGAAATCAGGAACACTGAAGCTTTCTTT
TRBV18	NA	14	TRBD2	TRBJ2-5	CASSQNRGEETQYF	TGTGCCAGCTCACAGAACCGGGGGGAAGAGACCCAGTACTTC
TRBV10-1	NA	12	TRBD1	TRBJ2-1	CAHRQGCNEQFF	TGCGCCCACCGACAGGGTTGCAATGAGCAGTTCTTC
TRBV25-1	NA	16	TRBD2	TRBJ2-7	CASSDLRLAGASEQYF	TGTGCCAGCAGTGACCTCCGACTAGCGGGAGCTTCCGAGCAGTACTTC
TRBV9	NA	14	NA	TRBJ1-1	CASSVETAYTEAFF	TGTGCCAGCAGCGTAGAGACAGCATACACTGAAGCTTTCTTT
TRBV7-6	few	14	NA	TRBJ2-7	CASSAGGNSYEQYF	TGTGCCAGCAGCGCAGGAGGTAACTCCTACGAGCAGTACTTC
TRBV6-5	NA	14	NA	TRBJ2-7	CASSLNGVTYEQYF	TGTGCCAGCAGCCTCAACGGGGTCACCTACGAGCAGTACTTC
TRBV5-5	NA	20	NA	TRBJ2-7	CASSPAAHLNRITSSYEQYF	TGTGCCAGCAGCCCAGCAGCTCATCTGAACAGGATAACCAGCTCCTACGAGCAGTACTTC
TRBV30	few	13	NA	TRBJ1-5	CAWSVQDNQPQHF	TGTGCCTGGAGTGTACAGGACAATCAGCCCCAGCATTTT
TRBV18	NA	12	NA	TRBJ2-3	CASSPNTDTQYF	TGTGCCAGCTCACCTAACACAGATACGCAGTATTTT
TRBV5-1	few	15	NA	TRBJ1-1	CASSLSGRENTEAFF	TGCGCCAGCAGCTTGTCCGGCAGGGAGAACACTGAAGCTTTCTTT
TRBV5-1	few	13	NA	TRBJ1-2	CASTTGTNYGYTF	TGCGCCAGCACTACAGGGACGAACTATGGCTACACCTTC